The clone carrying this T cell receptor (beta chain) was detected a few times. What it binds is not known. The sample is drawn from a study of cytomegalovirus exposure and HLA in healthy donors. A multiplex PCR was run with 60 Vbeta primers and 13 Jbeta primers. The method was immunoSEQ multiplex PCR; TCRdb's version includes in-frame clones alone and lacks a portion of them. This table holds roughly 120,000 clones, 80% found once. The study's findings and limits: In a later analysis, at a false discovery rate of 0.05, some 15,000 TCR beta sequences were associated with HLA alleles. Later on, a genetic analysis was performed. It linked a missense variant in DCLRE1C with V- and J-gene trimming of TCR beta. A cluster of highly shared sequence variants was likely a sequencing artifact. Sequences of the TCR beta chain were said to predict the HLA-A and HLA-B alleles of most subjects accurately.

This CDR3 is built from 16 residues. The V and J ends lost 2 bases and 3 bases, in that order; junction bases with no gene match: 8. Germline lookup yields CDR1 SGHKS and CDR2 YYEKEE (reference sequence). Sequenced input: PBMCs. This clonotype originated in a man aged 25 to 40 in good health and CMV-seronegative. The V gene is TRBV5-5, the J gene TRBJ1-5, with 7 positions matching TRBD1. The CDR3: CASSLETGFVNQPQHF. As DNA, the CDR3 is TGTGCCAGCAGCTTAGAGACAGGGTTTGTCAATCAGCCCCAGCATTTT.